This T cell receptor beta chain was captured in a study of CD8+ T cells in alopecia areata. Treatment meaning: oral pan-JAK inhibitor, 5-10 mg twice daily. Extraction of RNA preceded its reverse transcription into cDNA, which served as the sequencing template. This table comes from immunoSEQ multiplex PCR, and its TCRdb copy is limited to in-frame clones, with some not included. Of around 140,000 clones in the sample, around 50% are singletons; the top ten hold roughly 15%. With 0 bases removed from V and 5 bases from J, the gap between germline ends came to 13 bases. CDR3 size: 14 residues. Germline V gene sequence: CDR1 SQVTM, CDR2 ANQGSEA.

The V and J genes are TRBV29-1 and TRBJ1-1, with a possible D match to TRBD1 (5 bases). This sample comprised CD8+ T cells sorted from blood, obtained at week 4, from a patient treated with tofacitinib. The receptor was isolated from a human donor with alopecia areata. The CDR3 sequence is CSVEDIREGTEAFF. CDR3 DNA: TGCAGCGTTGAAGATATCAGGGAGGGGACTGAAGCTTTCTTT.